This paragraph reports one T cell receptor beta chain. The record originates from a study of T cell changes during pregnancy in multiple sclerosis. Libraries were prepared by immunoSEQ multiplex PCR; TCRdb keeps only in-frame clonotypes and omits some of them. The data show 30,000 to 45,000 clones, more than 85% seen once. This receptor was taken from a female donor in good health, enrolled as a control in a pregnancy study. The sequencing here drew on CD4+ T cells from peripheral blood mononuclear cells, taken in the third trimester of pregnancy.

The CDR3 bases are TGTGCCAGCAGCCAAGATCTTGGGACTAGCCGAACCTACGAGCAGTACTTC. Translation: CASSQDLGTSRTYEQYF. This chain joins TRBV4-2 and TRBJ2-7; 9 bases are a match to TRBD2. The CDR3 loop spans 17 amino acids. The J segment lost 2 bases and the V segment lost 0 bases, leaving 8 bases of the junction unmatched. Germline loops: CDR1 LGHNA, CDR2 YNFKEQ.